The next 9 T cell receptor beta chains were all read from a single sample in a study of CD8 T cells in ankylosing spondylitis. In TCRdb, the 5' RACE reads were re-called with MiXCR into one record per CDR3 protein. Among about 240,000 distinct CDR3 sequences, 7.5% to 9% were seen once, and the ten largest hold 6.8%. The sample taken for sequencing was blood, either unsorted or a sorted T cell fraction (not recorded which). These receptors all come from a male donor with ankylosing spondylitis or in good health (not recorded which).

The chain uses TRBV3-1 and TRBJ1-1, with 7 bases fitting TRBD1. CDR3 length: 14 residues. The V and J ends lost 1 base and 6 bases, in that order; junction bases with no gene match: 5. Per the germline V gene, CDR1 is LGHDT and CDR2 is YNNKEL (reference sequence). DNA for the CDR3: TGTGCCAGCAGCCAAGTAAGCCAGGGGGCTGAAGCTTTCTTT. Amino acids: CASSQVSQGAEAFF.

The gene calls are TRBV20-1 and TRBJ2-6; 7 bases match TRBD1. V dropped 6 bases and J dropped 0; count of bases not matched to a gene: 11. Germline CDR1 and CDR2: DFQATT and SNEGSKA (reference sequence). CDR3 size: 17 residues. This CDR3 is CSATDRSRHSGANVLTF. CDR3 nucleotides: TGCAGTGCCACGGACAGGAGCCGACACTCTGGGGCCAACGTCCTGACTTTC.

The chain employs TRBV14 and TRBJ2-3, with D perhaps being TRBD1 or TRBD2 (5 bases each). Germline loops: CDR1 SGHDN, CDR2 FVKESK. CDR3 length: 15 amino acids. Trimming left V 4 bases short and J 1 base short, with 12 bases between. CDR3 DNA sequence: TGTGCCAGCAGCCCGGTCCGGGGCGGCACAGATACGCAGTATTTT. This encodes CASSPVRGGTDTQYF.

This clonotype was detected ten times or more. This sequence joins TRBV20-1 and TRBJ2-7; the match to TRBD2 covers 7 bases. Germline-derived CDR1 and CDR2 are DFQATT and SNEGSKA (reference sequence). The J segment lost 5 bases and the V segment lost 3 bases, leaving 16 bases of the junction unmatched. The CDR3 is 16 residues long. The CDR3 DNA reads TGCAGTGCTAGGTTGGGGCTTTGGGAGGGCGACCACGAGCAGTACTTC. Translation: CSARLGLWEGDHEQYF.

Ten or more counts support this clonotype. V is TRBV6-2 or TRBV6-3 and J is TRBJ2-5; D gene unclear. This CDR3 is 12 amino acids long. V shed 0 bases and J shed 5 bases, with 4 bases lying between them. Germline V CDR1 and CDR2: MNHEY, SVGEGT. The CDR3 DNA reads TGTGCCAGCAGTTACTCCCGGGAGACCCAGTACTTC. Protein sequence: CASSYSRETQYF.

This clonotype came up many times. V usage is TRBV10-3 and J usage is TRBJ2-7, with D perhaps TRBD2 (7 bases). Germline V gene lookup returns CDR1 ENHRY and CDR2 SYGVKD. V lost 8 bases and J 6 bases, leaving 17 bases between the germline ends. CDR3 length: 13 amino acids. The CDR3: CAIGGGLTSEQYF. The CDR3 DNA reads as TGTGCCATCGGCGGGGGCTTGACCAGCGAGCAGTACTTC.

The V gene is TRBV5-1, the J gene TRBJ2-3, with TRBD1 identical over 7 bases. Germline CDR1 and CDR2: SGHRS and YFSETQ. The CDR3 is 16 amino acids. J lost 2 bases, V lost 4 bases, and 10 bases had no gene match. The CDR3 DNA is TGCGCCAGCAGCGCAAATACAGGGGTCTACACAGATACGCAGTATTTT. This sequence encodes CASSANTGVYTDTQYF.

In its sample, this clonotype was seen many times. This chain joins TRBV6-5 and TRBJ1-2, with a weak D call TRBD1 (5 bases). V lost 0 bases and J lost 2, with 16 bases in between. CDR1 MNHEY and CDR2 SVGAGI come from the germline V gene. The CDR3 extends over 17 amino acids. CDR3 amino acids: CASSYSSQGGRNYGYTF. The CDR3 nucleotides read TGTGCCAGCAGTTACTCTTCCCAGGGAGGGAGGAACTATGGCTACACCTTC.

At least ten counts were recorded for this clonotype. The CDR3 loop is CASSQASGYNEQFF. CDR3 bases: TGTGCCAGCAGCCAAGCTAGCGGTTACAATGAGCAGTTCTTC. The chain has TRBV7-2 and TRBJ2-1, with 7 bases matching TRBD2. The germline CDR1 and CDR2 sequences are SGHTA and FQGNSA. Trimming removed 5 bases from V and 4 bases from J; junction bases left unmatched: 5. The CDR3 length is 14 residues.